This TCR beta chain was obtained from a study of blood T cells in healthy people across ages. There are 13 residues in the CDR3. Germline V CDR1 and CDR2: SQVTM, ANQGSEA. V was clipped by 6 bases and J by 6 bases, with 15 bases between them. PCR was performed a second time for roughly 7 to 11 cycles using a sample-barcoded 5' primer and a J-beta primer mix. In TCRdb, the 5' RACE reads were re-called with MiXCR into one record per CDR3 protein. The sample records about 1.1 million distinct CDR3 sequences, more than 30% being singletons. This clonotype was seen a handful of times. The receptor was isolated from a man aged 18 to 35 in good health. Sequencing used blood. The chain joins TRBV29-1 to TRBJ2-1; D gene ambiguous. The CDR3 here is CSVRKPLSNEQFF. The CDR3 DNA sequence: TGCAGCGTCCGAAAGCCCCTATCCAATGAGCAGTTCTTC.